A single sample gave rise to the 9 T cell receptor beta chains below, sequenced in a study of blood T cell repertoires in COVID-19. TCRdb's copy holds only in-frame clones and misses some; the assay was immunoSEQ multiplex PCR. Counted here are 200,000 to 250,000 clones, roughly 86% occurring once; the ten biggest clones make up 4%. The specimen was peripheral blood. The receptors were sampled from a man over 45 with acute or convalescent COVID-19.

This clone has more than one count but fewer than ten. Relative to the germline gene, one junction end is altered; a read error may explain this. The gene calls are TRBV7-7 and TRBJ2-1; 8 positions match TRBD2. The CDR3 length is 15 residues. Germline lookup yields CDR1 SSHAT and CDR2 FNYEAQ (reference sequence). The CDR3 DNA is TGTGCTAGCAGACCAATACACGTAGCGGGGAATGAGCAGTTCTTC. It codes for CASRPIHVAGNEQFF. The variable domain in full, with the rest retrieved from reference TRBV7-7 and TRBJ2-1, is GAGVSQSPRYKVTKRGQDVTLRCDPISSHATLYWYQQALGQGPEFLTYFNYEAQPDKSGLPSDRFSAERPEGSISTLTIQRTEQRDSAMYRCASRPIHVAGNEQFFGPGTRLTVL.

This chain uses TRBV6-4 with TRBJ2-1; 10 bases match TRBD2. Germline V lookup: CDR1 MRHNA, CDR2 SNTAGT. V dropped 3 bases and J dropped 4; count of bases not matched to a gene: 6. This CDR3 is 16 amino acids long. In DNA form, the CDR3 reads TGTGCCAGCAGTGATGGAGCGGGGGGGCCGTACAATGAGCAGTTCTTC. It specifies CASSDGAGGPYNEQFF.

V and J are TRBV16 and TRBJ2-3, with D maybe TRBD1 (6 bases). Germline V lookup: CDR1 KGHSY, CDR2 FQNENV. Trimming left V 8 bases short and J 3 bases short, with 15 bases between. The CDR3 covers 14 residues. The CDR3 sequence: CASGRQVGTDTQYF. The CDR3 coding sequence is TGTGCCAGCGGAAGACAGGTGGGGACAGATACGCAGTATTTT.

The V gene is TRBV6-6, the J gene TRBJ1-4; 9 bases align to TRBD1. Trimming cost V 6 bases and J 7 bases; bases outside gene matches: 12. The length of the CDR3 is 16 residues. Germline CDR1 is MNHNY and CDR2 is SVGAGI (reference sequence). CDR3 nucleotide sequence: TGTGCCAGCAGGGAGCCCGGGACAGGGAAAGGTGAAAAACTGTTTTTT. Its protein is CASREPGTGKGEKLFF.

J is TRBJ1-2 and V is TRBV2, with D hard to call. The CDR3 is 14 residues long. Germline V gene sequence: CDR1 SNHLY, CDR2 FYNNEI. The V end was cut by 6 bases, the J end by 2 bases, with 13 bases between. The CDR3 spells CASSGAIPNYGYTF. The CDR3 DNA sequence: TGTGCCAGCAGCGGAGCCATACCCAACTATGGCTACACCTTC.

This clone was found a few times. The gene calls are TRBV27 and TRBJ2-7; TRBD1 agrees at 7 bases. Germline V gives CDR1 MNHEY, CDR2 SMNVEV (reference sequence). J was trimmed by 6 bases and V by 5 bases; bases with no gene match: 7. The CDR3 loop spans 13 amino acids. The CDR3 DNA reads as TGTGCCAGCAGTCCAGGGGGAATGGCCGAGCAGTACTTC. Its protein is CASSPGGMAEQYF.

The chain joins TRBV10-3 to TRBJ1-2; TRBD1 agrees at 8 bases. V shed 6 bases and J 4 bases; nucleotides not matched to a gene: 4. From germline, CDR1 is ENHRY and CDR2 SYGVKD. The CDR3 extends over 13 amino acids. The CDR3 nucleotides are TGTGCCATCAGGGACAGGGATCCCTATGGCTACACCTTC. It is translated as CAIRDRDPYGYTF.

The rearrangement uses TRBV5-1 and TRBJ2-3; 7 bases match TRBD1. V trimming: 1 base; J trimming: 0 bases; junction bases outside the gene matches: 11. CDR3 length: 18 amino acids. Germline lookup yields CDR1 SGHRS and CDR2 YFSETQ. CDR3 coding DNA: TGCGCCAGCAGCTTGCGGGACAGCTTCCCGACTAGCACAGATACGCAGTATTTT. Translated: CASSLRDSFPTSTDTQYF.

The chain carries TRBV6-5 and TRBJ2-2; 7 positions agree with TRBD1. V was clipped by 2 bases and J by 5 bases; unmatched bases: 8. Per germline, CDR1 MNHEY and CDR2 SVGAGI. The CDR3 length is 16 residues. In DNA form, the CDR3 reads TGTGCCAGCAGTTACACCCCGGGACAGAGGACCGGGGAGCTGTTTTTT. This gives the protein CASSYTPGQRTGELFF.